These 6 T cell receptor beta chains were all obtained from the same sample, sequenced in a study of blood T cell repertoires in COVID-19. Assay used: immunoSEQ multiplex PCR; TCRdb lists only in-frame clones, some missing. In the table there are 60,000 or so clones, around 75% of which are singletons. Sequencing was carried out using peripheral blood. The receptors were gathered from a human donor in a cohort sampled during active COVID-19.

The rearrangement joins TRBV6-6 to TRBJ1-1; D is ambiguous. V was shortened by 2 bases and J by 0 bases, with 7 bases between the two germline ends. The CDR3 covers 14 residues. Germline CDR1 reads MNHNY; CDR2 reads SVGAGI (reference sequence). DNA for the CDR3: TGTGCCAGCAGTTACGAGGGTATGAACACTGAAGCTTTCTTT. Translation: CASSYEGMNTEAFF.

This clone was counted between two and nine times. Here the CDR3 DNA reads TGTGCCAGCAGCGAGGGGACAGGGATTTTACTTACGCAGTATTTT. Residues: CASSEGTGILLTQYF. The V gene is TRBV7-9, the J gene TRBJ2-3; 9 bases line up with TRBD1. Germline V gene data show CDR1 as SEHNR and CDR2 as FQNEAQ (reference sequence). V shed 5 bases, J shed 8 bases, and the junction held 11 bases outside the gene matches. The CDR3 length is 15 residues. Supplemented by reference TRBV7-9 and TRBJ2-3, the full variable domain reads DTGVSQNPRHKITKRGQNVTFRCDPISEHNRLYWYRQTLGQGPEFLTYFQNEAQLEKSRLLSDRFSAERPKGSFSTLEIQRTEQGDSAMYLCASSEGTGILLTQYFGPGTRLTVL.

The V gene is TRBV9, the J gene TRBJ1-3; no definite D call. Trimming removed 0 bases at V and 4 bases at J, with 8 bases between. The germline CDR1 and CDR2 sequences are SGDLS and YYNGEE. This CDR3 has 14 residues. The CDR3 spells CASSVDSLGNTIYF. DNA of the CDR3: TGTGCCAGCAGCGTAGACAGCCTCGGAAACACCATATATTTT.

The rearrangement joins TRBV28 to TRBJ2-7; no clear D. CDR1 and CDR2 (germline): MDHEN, SYDVKM. The CDR3 has 12 residues. Deletions cut 3 bases from V and 4 bases from J, with 7 bases between. CDR3 amino acids: CASSFPSYEQYF. The CDR3 DNA sequence: TGTGCCAGCAGTTTCCCTAGTTACGAGCAGTACTTC.

The V gene is TRBV19, the J gene TRBJ2-5, with 11 nucleotides matching TRBD1. With 3 bases clipped from V and 5 bases from J, the junction kept 5 bases outside the gene matches. Germline CDR1 LNHDA, CDR2 SQIVND (reference sequence). The CDR3 sequence is 15 residues long. The CDR3: CASSIRGTGGETQYF. CDR3 sequence (DNA): TGTGCCAGTAGTATTCGGGGGACAGGGGGGGAGACCCAGTACTTC.

This chain joins TRBV23-1 and TRBJ2-2; unclear D gene. TRBV23-1 is sorted into the ORF group, with uncertain function. Trimming removed 8 bases from V and 8 bases from J, with 15 bases in between. This CDR3 region has 13 residues. This CDR3 is CASVPNYQGELFF. The DNA for the CDR3 is TGCGCCAGCGTACCCAACTATCAGGGGGAGCTGTTTTTT.